Detailed here is one T cell receptor (beta chain). Antigen unknown. Treatment specified: 15 to 20 received Ad26.COV2.S at low or high dose, single or two shots; about 5 received placebo; per-sample allocation not given. Sample collection was performed on day 63 after the first vaccine or placebo injection. The donor was a Boston adult aged 18-55 years. This CDR3 has 15 amino acids. Germline V gene data show CDR1 as SGHRS and CDR2 as YFSETQ. With 3 bases clipped from V and 1 base from J, the junction kept 4 bases outside the gene matches. This entry comes from a study of Ad26.COV2.S vaccination and SARS-CoV-2 variants. Broader study findings: Substantial post-vaccination breadth of spike-specific CD8+ and CD4+ T cell responses was reported. The study found higher spike-specific TCR breadth in vaccine than placebo recipients.

Measured with immunoSEQ multiplex PCR; TCRdb has only the in-frame clones, and not every one. Among approximately 410,000 clones listed, about nine tenths were seen once. The origin of this receptor is a person aged 18-65 years who received the Ad26.COV2.S COVID-19 vaccine or a placebo. This chain uses TRBV5-1 with TRBJ2-7; 10 positions match TRBD1. This material consisted of peripheral blood, taken in a trial of Ad26.COV2.S vaccine versus placebo. CDR3 protein: CASSYGQGGSYEQYF. For the CDR3, the DNA is TGCGCCAGCAGCTACGGACAGGGGGGGTCCTACGAGCAGTACTTC.